The present TCR beta chain was sequenced within a study of blood T cell repertoires in COVID-19. Study overall: Some COVID-19 samples were acute and others convalescent; all came from the United States, Italy and Spain.

The table came from immunoSEQ multiplex PCR; TCRdb's copy has only in-frame clones and leaves some out. The repertoire holds over 130,000 clones, with roughly 80% as singletons. This CDR3 spans 16 amino acids. V was pared by 5 bases and J by 4 bases, with 11 bases of the junction left unmatched. Germline lookup yields CDR1 SGHAT and CDR2 FQNNGV. This TCR came from a woman aged 60 to 75 with acute or convalescent COVID-19. The V and J genes are TRBV11-2 and TRBJ2-5; 9 positions agree with TRBD1. Sequencing input: peripheral blood. The CDR3 DNA sequence: TGTGCCAGCAGCCCCGCCGGGACAGGGAAAAGAGAGACCCAGTACTTC. It specifies CASSPAGTGKRETQYF.